The 22 T cell receptor beta chains below were found in one sample sequenced in a study of CD4 T cell repertoires in COVID-19. No culture step preceded sequencing of the ex vivo isolated memory T cells. Libraries were prepared by immunoSEQ multiplex PCR; TCRdb keeps only in-frame clonotypes and omits some of them. The table has approximately 8,700 clones, under 90% seen once. The starting material was effector memory CD4+ T cells from blood, obtained before the COVID-19 pandemic. Receptor source: a human donor who had COVID-19.

This chain joins TRBV29-1 and TRBJ2-1; 7 bases map to TRBD1. Germline CDR1 SQVTM, CDR2 ANQGSEA. With V trimmed by 6 bases and J by 9 bases, 8 bases remained unmatched. CDR3 length: 12 amino acids. CDR3 sequence: CSVDRRYGEQFF. For the CDR3, the DNA is TGCAGCGTGGACAGGCGTTACGGTGAGCAGTTCTTC.

The genes are TRBV18 and TRBJ2-2; 7 nucleotides agree with TRBD1. CDR1 is KGHSH, CDR2 LQKENI, per germline. This CDR3 is built from 15 residues. V was pared by 6 bases and J by 1 base, with 5 bases of the junction left unmatched. CDR3 in DNA: TGTGCCAGCTCGTCTACAGGGGTGAACACCGGGGAGCTGTTTTTT. It specifies CASSSTGVNTGELFF.

The chain couples TRBV4-1 to TRBJ2-7; 7 nucleotides line up with TRBD1. Unmatched junction bases numbered 3, after V lost 0 bases and J lost 1 base. The CDR3 length is 15 residues. Germline V CDR1 and CDR2: MGHRA, YSYEKL. The CDR3 nucleotides read TGCGCCAGCAGCCAAGATACAGGGGTTTCCTACGAGCAGTACTTC. This codes for CASSQDTGVSYEQYF.

The chain links TRBV6-6 to TRBJ1-3; D is undetermined. Per the germline V gene, CDR1 is MNHNY and CDR2 is SVGAGI (reference sequence). CDR3 length equals 14 residues. V lost 0 bases and J lost 2, with 5 bases in between. CDR3 in amino acids: CASSYSQTGNTIYF. The CDR3 nucleotides are TGTGCCAGCAGTTACTCGCAGACTGGAAACACCATATATTTT.

The J gene is TRBJ1-5, the V gene TRBV7-9; D gene uncertain. Trimming pared 5 bases from V and 9 bases from J, leaving 8 bases between. Germline lookup yields CDR1 SEHNR and CDR2 FQNEAQ (reference sequence). The CDR3 extends over 11 amino acids. CDR3 DNA sequence: TGTGCCAGCAGCCTCGGAGGGCCCCAGCATTTT. Translating gives CASSLGGPQHF.

The J gene is TRBJ1-3, the V gene TRBV7-9; weak D call: TRBD1 (5 bases). Germline V lookup: CDR1 SEHNR, CDR2 FQNEAQ (reference sequence). There are 16 residues in the CDR3. The V gene lost 5 bases and the J gene lost 4 bases, with 18 bases spanning the gap. The chain's CDR3 is CASSIWAGTQGNTIYF. CDR3 DNA: TGTGCCAGCAGCATATGGGCCGGGACTCAGGGAAACACCATATATTTT.

V is TRBV7-9 and J is TRBJ1-3; 8 bases match TRBD1. The CDR3 sequence is 16 residues long. Germline lookup yields CDR1 SEHNR and CDR2 FQNEAQ (reference sequence). V lost 5 bases to trimming and J lost 2 bases; unmatched junction nucleotides: 8. DNA of the CDR3: TGTGCCAGCAGCACATCAACAGGGGGTACTGGAAACACCATATATTTT. Amino acids: CASSTSTGGTGNTIYF.

CDR3 DNA sequence: TGCGCCAGCAGCCAAGACAGTGGCGGGTACACTGAAGCTTTCTTT. Its translation: CASSQDSGGYTEAFF. V is TRBV4-1 and J is TRBJ1-1; D is ambiguous. The CDR3 totals 15 residues. The V and J ends lost 0 bases and 3 bases respectively, with 11 bases between them. CDR1 and CDR2 (germline): MGHRA, YSYEKL.

This chain uses TRBV5-1 with TRBJ2-5; the D gene is possibly TRBD2 (7 bases). The germline V and J ends were trimmed by 2 bases and 1 base, with 18 bases remaining between them. CDR1 is SGHRS and CDR2 is YFSETQ in the germline V gene. There are 17 residues in the CDR3. CDR3 sequence reads: CASSFRGAGNLQETQYF. The CDR3 DNA is TGCGCCAGCAGCTTCCGGGGGGCAGGCAACCTCCAAGAGACCCAGTACTTC.

DNA for the CDR3: TGTGCCGCCTCTAAGGGGGCTAATGAAAAACTGTTTTTT. Its translation: CAASKGANEKLFF. The rearrangement links TRBV10-3 to TRBJ1-4; TRBD1 is a possible D gene (6 bases). Germline values: CDR1 ENHRY, CDR2 SYGVKD. CDR3 length: 13 amino acids. V was trimmed by 11 bases and J by 3 bases, leaving 13 bases between them.

The J gene is TRBJ2-1, the V gene TRBV6-1, with 11 bases identical to TRBD2. This CDR3 is 16 amino acids long. Germline V lookup: CDR1 MNHNS, CDR2 SASEGT. V trimming: 3 bases; J trimming: 4 bases; junction bases outside the gene matches: 5. This chain's CDR3 is CASSESLAGVYNEQFF. CDR3 coding DNA: TGTGCCAGCAGTGAGTCACTAGCGGGAGTGTACAATGAGCAGTTCTTC.

This sequence joins TRBV7-8 and TRBJ2-3, with TRBD1 as a possible D gene (5 bases). CDR1 and CDR2 from the germline V gene are SGHVS and FQNEAQ. The length of the CDR3 is 16 residues. V lost 2 bases, J lost 2 bases, and 14 bases lay in between. The chain's CDR3 is CASSLLQGGPTDTQYF. CDR3 DNA sequence: TGTGCCAGCAGCTTACTCCAGGGCGGACCCACAGATACGCAGTATTTT.

The chain joins TRBV11-2 to TRBJ1-3, with D perhaps TRBD1 (6 bases). The CDR3 covers 14 residues. Trimming took off 5 bases at V and 15 bases at J, with 23 bases between the two ends. From germline, CDR1 is SGHAT and CDR2 FQNNGV. The CDR3 here is CASSLSTNSDSRYF. The CDR3 DNA reads TGTGCCAGCAGCCTCTCGACAAATTCGGACAGCAGATATTTT.

The chain joins TRBV6-5 to TRBJ1-1; D is perhaps TRBD1 (6 bases). Germline-derived CDR1 and CDR2 are MNHEY and SVGAGI. The germline V and J ends were trimmed by 11 bases and 4 bases, with 17 bases remaining between them. This CDR3 is 13 amino acids long. CDR3: CACSVGGLTEAFF. The CDR3 DNA is TGTGCCTGTAGTGTCGGGGGGCTCACTGAAGCTTTCTTT.

The CDR3 is CASSLDRARDTEAFF. CDR3 coding DNA: TGTGCCAGTAGCTTGGACAGGGCAAGGGACACTGAAGCTTTCTTT. J is TRBJ1-1 and V is TRBV19; TRBD1 matches 8 bases. The CDR3 loop spans 15 amino acids. Trimming took 6 bases from V and 3 from J; bases not matched to a gene: 9. The germline V gene has CDR1 LNHDA and CDR2 SQIVND (reference sequence). The variable domain in full, completed from reference TRBV19 and TRBJ1-1, reads DGGITQSPKYLFRKEGQNVTLSCEQNLNHDAMYWYRQDPGQGLRLIYYSQIVNDFQKGDIAEGYSVSREKKESFPLTVTSAQKNPTAFYLCASSLDRARDTEAFFGQGTRLTVV.

The rearrangement uses TRBV5-1 and TRBJ2-7; 8 bases are shared with TRBD2. CDR3 length equals 14 residues. Unmatched junction bases numbered 8, after V lost 5 bases and J lost 4 bases. Looked up from germline, CDR1 is SGHRS and CDR2 is YFSETQ. The CDR3 sequence is CASSLGTRSYEQYF. CDR3 coding DNA: TGCGCCAGCAGTCTCGGGACTAGGTCGTACGAGCAGTACTTC.

The chain uses TRBV5-5 and TRBJ1-2; 7 bases match TRBD1. This CDR3 region has 13 residues. CDR1 is SGHKS, CDR2 YYEKEE, per germline (reference sequence). Unmatched junction bases numbered 5, after V lost 4 bases and J lost 5 bases. For the CDR3, the DNA is TGTGCCAGCAGCCCCTGGACAGGATATGGCTACACCTTC. Protein product: CASSPWTGYGYTF. Filled out from reference TRBV5-5 and TRBJ1-2, the complete variable domain reads DAGVTQSPTHLIKTRGQQVTLRCSPISGHKSVSWYQQVLGQGPQFIFQYYEKEERGRGNFPDRFSARQFPNYSSELNVNALLLGDSALYLCASSPWTGYGYTFGSGTRLTVV.

The chain joins TRBV6-5 to TRBJ2-5; possible D gene TRBD1, 5 bases. Germline assignment: CDR1 MNHEY and CDR2 SVGAGI. V was shortened by 5 bases and J by 3 bases, with 13 bases between the two germline ends. The CDR3 extends over 14 amino acids. The CDR3 loop reads CASSEGAEKETQYF. The CDR3, as DNA: TGTGCCAGCAGTGAAGGGGCAGAGAAAGAGACCCAGTACTTC.

The gene calls are TRBV2 and TRBJ2-4, with 7 nucleotides matching TRBD2. J was trimmed by 0 bases and V by 1 base; bases with no gene match: 3. In germline, CDR1 is SNHLY, CDR2 FYNNEI. This CDR3 has 16 residues. The CDR3 sequence: CASSEGGGLAKNIQYF. Written as DNA, the CDR3 is TGTGCCAGCAGTGAAGGCGGGGGATTAGCCAAAAACATTCAGTACTTC.

This clone was counted a few times. The chain is built from TRBV2 and TRBJ2-2; 9 positions match TRBD1. V lost 6 bases, J lost 5 bases, and 7 bases stayed unmatched. The CDR3 totals 15 residues. Germline V gene sequence: CDR1 SNHLY, CDR2 FYNNEI. CDR3 bases: TGTGCCAGCAGGACAGGGGGAGTGGGGACCGGGGAGCTGTTTTTT. Protein: CASRTGGVGTGELFF.

J is TRBJ1-1 and V is TRBV6-6; perhaps TRBD1 as D (5 bases). There are 11 residues in the CDR3. The V gene lost 5 bases and the J gene lost 10 bases, with 11 bases spanning the gap. Looked up from germline, CDR1 is MNHNY and CDR2 is SVGAGI (reference sequence). CDR3 loop: CASSHQGSAFF. CDR3 in DNA: TGTGCCAGCAGTCACCAGGGTTCAGCTTTCTTT.

The chain recombines TRBV7-8 with TRBJ2-1; 7 positions match TRBD1. Trimming removed 5 bases from V and 0 bases from J; junction bases left unmatched: 7. The germline gives CDR1 SGHVS, CDR2 FQNEAQ. The CDR3 spans 16 residues. The CDR3 protein is CASSPTRDSSYNEQFF. CDR3 in DNA: TGTGCCAGCAGCCCAACCCGGGACAGCTCCTACAATGAGCAGTTCTTC. The whole variable domain, filled in from reference TRBV7-8 and TRBJ2-1, reads GAGVSQSPRYKVAKRGQDVALRCDPISGHVSLFWYQQALGQGPEFLTYFQNEAQLDKSGLPSDRFFAERPEGSVSTLKIQRTQQEDSAVYLCASSPTRDSSYNEQFFGPGTRLTVL.